Listed below are T cell receptor beta chains from one sample, sequenced in a study of blood T cell repertoires in COVID-19. Generated by immunoSEQ multiplex PCR, the TCRdb table keeps only in-frame clones and is missing some. The sample consists of about 250,000 clones, 88% of them appearing once. Sequenced sample: PBMCs or T cells enriched from blood (not recorded which). The receptors were sampled from a middle-aged woman who had been exposed to COVID-19. CDR3s include the opening cysteine and the closing phenylalanine or tryptophan. The D gene is left open where the match is weak. For some rows the clone size is stated as once, few or many, or as a class when expanded; others skip it.

NA	TRBD1	TRBV4-1	TRBJ1-1	CASRGQGGTEAFF	TGCGCCAGCAGAGGACAGGGAGGCACTGAAGCTTTCTTT
NA	TRBD2	TRBV3-1/TRBV3-2	TRBJ2-1	CASSQGAGGRNEQFF	TGTGCCAGCAGCCAAGGAGCGGGGGGTCGGAATGAGCAGTTCTTC
NA	TRBD2	TRBV4-2	TRBJ2-1	CASSPGTSGRTLEQFF	TGTGCCAGCAGCCCTGGGACTAGCGGGAGGACACTTGAGCAGTTCTTC
NA	TRBD1	TRBV6-2/TRBV6-3	TRBJ1-1	CASSTGTGFNTEAFF	TGTGCCAGCAGCACCGGGACAGGCTTTAACACTGAAGCTTTCTTT
NA	NA	TRBV3-1/TRBV3-2	TRBJ1-1	CASSQRSGGLKTEAFF	TGTGCCAGCAGCCAACGCTCGGGGGGGCTTAAGACTGAAGCTTTCTTT
NA	NA	TRBV7-9	TRBJ1-1	CASSFEGGTEAFF	TGTGCCAGCAGCTTCGAAGGGGGCACTGAAGCTTTCTTT
NA	TRBD2	TRBV3-1/TRBV3-2	TRBJ2-5	CASSPKGRGAETQYF	TGTGCCAGCAGCCCCAAGGGGCGGGGGGCGGAGACCCAGTACTTC
NA	NA	TRBV5-1	TRBJ2-1	CASSLGALATNEQFF	TGTGCCAGCAGCTTGGGCGCTCTAGCGACCAATGAGCAGTTCTTC
NA	TRBD1	TRBV18	TRBJ1-2	CASSPRGDYGYTF	TGTGCCAGCTCGCCCAGGGGGGACTATGGCTACACCTTC
once	NA	TRBV25-1	TRBJ1-1	CASSLTEAGSAFF	TGTGCCAGCAGTCTAACGGAAGCAGGTTCAGCTTTCTTT
NA	TRBD2	TRBV4-2	TRBJ2-5	CASSQLAGVGETQYF	TGTGCCAGCAGCCAGCTAGCGGGAGTAGGAGAGACCCAGTACTTC
once	NA	TRBV5-1	TRBJ1-3	CASSLAPAFRDTIYF	TGCGCCAGCAGCTTGGCCCCGGCCTTCAGGGACACCATATATTTT
NA	NA	TRBV7-3	TRBJ2-5	CASSYRVQETQYF	TGTGCCAGCAGCTACAGGGTCCAAGAGACCCAGTACTTC
NA	NA	TRBV15	TRBJ2-2	CATSRDRGTTGELFF	TGTGCCACCAGCAGAGACAGGGGTACCACCGGGGAGCTGTTTTTT
NA	NA	TRBV4-1	TRBJ1-4	CASSQRAGGTRDEKLFF	TGCGCCAGCAGCCAAAGGGCGGGGGGAACTAGGGATGAAAAACTGTTTTTT
once	TRBD1	TRBV7-9	TRBJ1-1	CASSLGKGANTEAFF	TGTGCCAGCAGCTTAGGGAAGGGGGCGAACACTGAAGCTTTCTTT
NA	TRBD1	TRBV5-6	TRBJ1-2	CASSLLGTGPNYGYTF	TGTGCCAGCAGCTTGCTCGGGACAGGGCCTAACTATGGCTACACCTTC
NA	NA	TRBV30	TRBJ1-4	CAWSVLRGMGTDEKLFF	TGTGCCTGGAGTGTACTGAGGGGGATGGGGACGGATGAAAAACTGTTTTTT
NA	TRBD1	TRBV5-1	TRBJ1-2	CASSFQGQGVGYTF	TGCGCCAGCAGCTTTCAGGGACAGGGTGTCGGCTACACCTTC
NA	NA	TRBV5-1	TRBJ1-3	CASRGAGSGNTIYF	TGCGCCAGCAGGGGCGCAGGCTCGGGAAACACCATATATTTT
NA	NA	TRBV20-1	TRBJ2-2	CSASQSGELFF	TGCAGTGCTAGTCAGTCCGGGGAGCTGTTTTTT
NA	TRBD1	TRBV28	TRBJ1-4	CASSSGAGGEEKLFF	TGTGCCAGCAGTTCGGGAGCAGGGGGTGAGGAAAAACTGTTTTTT
NA	TRBD2	TRBV15	TRBJ2-3	CATSGKGLAGVPGTDTQYF	TGTGCCACCAGCGGAAAGGGACTAGCGGGAGTACCAGGCACAGATACGCAGTATTTT
NA	TRBD1	TRBV28	TRBJ2-2	CASQRGRGLGTGELFF	TGTGCCTCCCAAAGGGGCAGGGGGCTTGGTACCGGGGAGCTGTTTTTT
NA	NA	TRBV7-2	TRBJ2-3	CASSLEKGAGTGDTQYF	TGTGCCAGCAGCTTAGAGAAGGGGGCAGGGACTGGGGATACGCAGTATTTT
once	TRBD2	TRBV9	TRBJ2-3	CASTLSGRARTDTQYF	TGTGCCAGCACCCTTAGCGGGAGGGCCCGGACAGATACGCAGTATTTT
NA	TRBD1	TRBV5-1	TRBJ2-1	CASSSGQVRDEQFF	TGCGCCAGCAGCTCGGGACAGGTCAGGGATGAGCAGTTCTTC
NA	TRBD1	TRBV5-4	TRBJ2-7	CASSPGQGADYEQYF	TGTGCCAGCAGCCCCGGACAGGGGGCGGACTACGAGCAGTACTTC
NA	NA	TRBV9	TRBJ1-2	CASSPLLGTLFGYTF	TGTGCCAGCAGCCCGCTGTTGGGGACTTTGTTTGGCTACACCTTC
few	TRBD1	TRBV2	TRBJ1-2	CASSDSTGAYGYTF	TGTGCCAGCAGTGATTCGACAGGGGCCTATGGCTACACCTTC
NA	TRBD1	TRBV4-1	TRBJ1-2	CASSQAILQGLAGYTF	TGCGCCAGCAGCCAAGCAATTTTACAGGGGTTGGCTGGCTACACCTTC
NA	NA	TRBV2	TRBJ1-5	CASSGTQRGNQPQHF	TGTGCCAGCAGTGGGACCCAGAGGGGCAATCAGCCCCAGCATTTT
NA	TRBD2	TRBV3-1/TRBV3-2	TRBJ2-1	CASSPTGSSGSGEQFF	TGTGCCAGCAGCCCGACGGGGTCTAGCGGGAGCGGTGAGCAGTTCTTC
NA	NA	TRBV5-1	TRBJ2-1	CASSPTVQGGNNEQFF	TGCGCCAGCAGCCCCACGGTGCAGGGAGGTAACAATGAGCAGTTCTTC
NA	TRBD1	TRBV11-3	TRBJ1-2	CASSYYRTGEDYGYTF	TGTGCCAGCAGTTACTACCGGACAGGGGAAGACTATGGCTACACCTTC
once	TRBD1	TRBV11-3	TRBJ2-2	CASSPRQGTGELFF	TGTGCCAGCAGCCCCCGACAGGGGACCGGGGAGCTGTTTTTT
NA	TRBD1	TRBV6-2/TRBV6-3	TRBJ2-2	CASSYRRTGGRPTNTGELFF	TGTGCCAGCAGTTATCGCCGGACAGGAGGCCGTCCGACGAACACCGGGGAGCTGTTTTTT
NA	TRBD1	TRBV27	TRBJ1-2	CASSRTGGSVHYGYTF	TGTGCCAGCAGCCGGACAGGGGGCTCGGTCCACTATGGCTACACCTTC